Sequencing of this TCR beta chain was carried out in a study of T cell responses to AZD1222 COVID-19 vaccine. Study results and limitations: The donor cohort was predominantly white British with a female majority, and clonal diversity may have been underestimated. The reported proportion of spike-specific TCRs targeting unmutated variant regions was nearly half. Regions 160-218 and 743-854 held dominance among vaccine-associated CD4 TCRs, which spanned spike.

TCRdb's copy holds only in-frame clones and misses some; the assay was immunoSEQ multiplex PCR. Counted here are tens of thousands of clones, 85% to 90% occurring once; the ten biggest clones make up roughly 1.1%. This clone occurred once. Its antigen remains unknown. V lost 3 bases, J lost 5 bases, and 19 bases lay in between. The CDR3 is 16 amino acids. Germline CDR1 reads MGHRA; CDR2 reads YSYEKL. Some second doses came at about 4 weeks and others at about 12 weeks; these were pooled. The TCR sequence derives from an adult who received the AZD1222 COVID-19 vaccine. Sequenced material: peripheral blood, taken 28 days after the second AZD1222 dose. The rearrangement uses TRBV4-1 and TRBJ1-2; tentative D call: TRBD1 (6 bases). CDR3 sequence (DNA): TGCGCCAGCAGCCAGGTACAGGGCCCACCGGGGTATGGCTACACCTTC. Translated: CASSQVQGPPGYGYTF.